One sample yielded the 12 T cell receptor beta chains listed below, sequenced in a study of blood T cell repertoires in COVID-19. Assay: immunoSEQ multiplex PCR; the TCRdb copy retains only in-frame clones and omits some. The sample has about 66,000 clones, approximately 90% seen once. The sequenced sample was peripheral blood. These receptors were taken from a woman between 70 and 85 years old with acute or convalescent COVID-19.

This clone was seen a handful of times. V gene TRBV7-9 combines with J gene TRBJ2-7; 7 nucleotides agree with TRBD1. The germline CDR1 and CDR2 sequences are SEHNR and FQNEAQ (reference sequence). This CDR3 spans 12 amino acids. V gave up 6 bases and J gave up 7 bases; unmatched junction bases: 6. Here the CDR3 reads CASRYGTEEQYF. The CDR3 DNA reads TGTGCCAGCAGATACGGGACAGAGGAGCAGTACTTC.

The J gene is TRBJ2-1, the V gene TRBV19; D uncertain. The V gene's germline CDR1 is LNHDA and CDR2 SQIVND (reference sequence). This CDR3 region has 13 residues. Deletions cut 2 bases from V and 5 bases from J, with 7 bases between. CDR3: CASSIYANNEQFF. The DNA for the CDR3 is TGTGCCAGTAGTATATATGCGAACAATGAGCAGTTCTTC.

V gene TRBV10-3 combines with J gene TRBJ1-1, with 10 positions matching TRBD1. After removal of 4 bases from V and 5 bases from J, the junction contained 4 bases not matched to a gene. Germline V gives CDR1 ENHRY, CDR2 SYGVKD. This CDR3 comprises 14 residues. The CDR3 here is CAISGQGAGTEAFF. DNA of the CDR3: TGTGCCATCAGTGGACAGGGGGCAGGGACTGAAGCTTTCTTT.

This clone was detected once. The CDR3 DNA follows: TGTGCCAGTAGTCAACAGGGAAGGGGAACTGAAGCTTTCTTT. Protein: CASSQQGRGTEAFF. V usage is TRBV19 and J usage is TRBJ1-1, with D possibly matching TRBD1 (6 bases). The V end was cut by 5 bases, the J end by 5 bases, with 15 bases between. Germline V lookup: CDR1 LNHDA, CDR2 SQIVND (reference sequence). This CDR3 has 14 residues.

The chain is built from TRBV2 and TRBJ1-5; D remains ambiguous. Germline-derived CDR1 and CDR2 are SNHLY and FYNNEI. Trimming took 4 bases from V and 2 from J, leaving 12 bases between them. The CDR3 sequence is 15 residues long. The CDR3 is CASSGTSGGNQPQHF. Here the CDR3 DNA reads TGTGCCAGCAGTGGGACCTCCGGGGGCAATCAGCCCCAGCATTTT.

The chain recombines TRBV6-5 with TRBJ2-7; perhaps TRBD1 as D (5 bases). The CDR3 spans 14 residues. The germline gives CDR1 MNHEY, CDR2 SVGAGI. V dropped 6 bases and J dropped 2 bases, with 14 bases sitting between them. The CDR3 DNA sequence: TGTGCCAGCAGACCAGGGTCTTACGCCTACGAGCAGTACTTC. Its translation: CASRPGSYAYEQYF.

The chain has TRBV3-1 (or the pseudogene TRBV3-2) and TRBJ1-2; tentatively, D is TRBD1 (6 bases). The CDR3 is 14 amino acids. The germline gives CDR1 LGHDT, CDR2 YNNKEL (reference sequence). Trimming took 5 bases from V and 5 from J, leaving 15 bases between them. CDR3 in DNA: TGTGCCAGCAGCTCCCTAGGGGGATGGTATGGCTACACCTTC. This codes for CASSSLGGWYGYTF.

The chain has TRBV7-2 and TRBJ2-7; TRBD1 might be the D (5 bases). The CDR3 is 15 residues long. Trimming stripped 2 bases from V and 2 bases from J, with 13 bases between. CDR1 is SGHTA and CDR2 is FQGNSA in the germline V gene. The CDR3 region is CASSLSTVSTYEQYF. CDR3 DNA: TGTGCCAGCAGCTTATCGACAGTATCAACCTACGAGCAGTACTTC.

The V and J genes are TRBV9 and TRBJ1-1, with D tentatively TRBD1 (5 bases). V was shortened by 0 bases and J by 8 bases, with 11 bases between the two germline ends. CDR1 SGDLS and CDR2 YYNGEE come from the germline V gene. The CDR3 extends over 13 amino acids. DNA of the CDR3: TGTGCCAGCAGCGTAGTAGTCAGGGCGGAAGCTTTCTTT. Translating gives CASSVVVRAEAFF.

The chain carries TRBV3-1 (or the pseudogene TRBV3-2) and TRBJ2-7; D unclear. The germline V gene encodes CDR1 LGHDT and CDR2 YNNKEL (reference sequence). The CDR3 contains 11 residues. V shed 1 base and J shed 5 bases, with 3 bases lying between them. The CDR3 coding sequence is TGTGCCAGCAGCCAAGTTAACGAGCAGTACTTC. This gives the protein CASSQVNEQYF.

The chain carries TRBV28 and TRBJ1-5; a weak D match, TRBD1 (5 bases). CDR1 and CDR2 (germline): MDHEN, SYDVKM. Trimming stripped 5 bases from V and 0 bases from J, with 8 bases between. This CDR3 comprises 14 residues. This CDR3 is CASSQGDSNQPQHF. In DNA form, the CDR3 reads TGTGCCAGCAGTCAGGGTGATAGCAATCAGCCCCAGCATTTT.

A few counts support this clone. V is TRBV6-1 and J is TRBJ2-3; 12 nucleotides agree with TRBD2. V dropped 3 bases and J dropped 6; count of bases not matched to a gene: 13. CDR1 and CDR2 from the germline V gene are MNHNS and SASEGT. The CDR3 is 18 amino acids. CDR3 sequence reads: CASSDVGGAGLAGDTQYF. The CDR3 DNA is TGTGCCAGCAGTGATGTTGGTGGTGCGGGACTAGCGGGTGATACGCAGTATTTT.